The rows below give T cell receptor beta chains drawn from one sample of a study of beta chain features in type 1 diabetes. Sequencing was performed with immunoSEQ multiplex PCR; in TCRdb, only in-frame clones are kept and a portion is missing. Of 390,000 or so clones listed, roughly 14% were seen once; the top ten hold 0.035% to 0.04%. What was sequenced was naive CD4+ T cells from blood. The receptors come from a young man in good health. The CDR3 runs from the conserved cysteine through the conserved F or W. The order of the fields is clone size, CDR3 length, J gene, D gene, V gene, CDR3 protein, CDR3 DNA. D genes are given only for firm matches. Clone size is given for some rows only: seen once, a few or many times, or a class if the clone is expanded.

abundance: .
len: 17
j_gene: TRBJ2-2
d_gene: TRBD1
v_gene: TRBV7-9
CDR3aa: CASSQPQGRTNTGELFF
CDR3nt: TGTGCCAGCAGCCAACCACAGGGGCGTACGAACACCGGGGAGCTGTTTTTT

abundance: few
len: 19
j_gene: TRBJ2-2
d_gene: .
v_gene: TRBV5-1
CDR3aa: CASSLRGGQDRANTGELFF
CDR3nt: TGCGCCAGCAGCTTAAGGGGCGGCCAGGACAGAGCGAACACCGGGGAGCTGTTTTTT

abundance: few
len: 14
j_gene: TRBJ2-3
d_gene: .
v_gene: TRBV5-4
CDR3aa: CASSFGPQTDTQYF
CDR3nt: TGTGCCAGCAGCTTTGGGCCGCAGACAGATACGCAGTATTTT

abundance: few
len: 15
j_gene: TRBJ2-1
d_gene: .
v_gene: TRBV5-1
CDR3aa: CASSLVQVGDNEQFF
CDR3nt: TGCGCCAGCAGCTTGGTTCAGGTTGGGGACAATGAGCAGTTCTTC

abundance: .
len: 13
j_gene: TRBJ2-1
d_gene: TRBD1
v_gene: TRBV19
CDR3aa: CASGQGVYNEQFF
CDR3nt: TGTGCCAGTGGACAGGGTGTGTACAATGAGCAGTTCTTC

abundance: .
len: 14
j_gene: TRBJ2-5
d_gene: TRBD1
v_gene: TRBV5-4
CDR3aa: CASSPGQGRQTQYF
CDR3nt: TGTGCCAGCAGCCCGGGACAGGGGAGGCAGACCCAGTACTTC

abundance: .
len: 13
j_gene: TRBJ2-7
d_gene: .
v_gene: TRBV7-2
CDR3aa: CASAELRGYEQYF
CDR3nt: TGTGCCAGCGCCGAGCTCAGGGGCTACGAGCAGTACTTC

abundance: few
len: 15
j_gene: TRBJ2-3
d_gene: .
v_gene: TRBV7-2
CDR3aa: CASSLASGVADTQYF
CDR3nt: TGTGCCAGCAGCTTAGCCTCGGGAGTGGCAGATACGCAGTATTTT

abundance: .
len: 14
j_gene: TRBJ2-2
d_gene: .
v_gene: TRBV18
CDR3aa: CASSPQGITGELFF
CDR3nt: TGTGCCAGCTCACCACAGGGAATCACCGGGGAGCTGTTTTTT

abundance: few
len: 14
j_gene: TRBJ2-7
d_gene: TRBD1
v_gene: TRBV5-4
CDR3aa: CASSHTGQRYEQYF
CDR3nt: TGTGCCAGCAGCCATACGGGACAGCGATACGAGCAGTACTTC

abundance: .
len: 17
j_gene: TRBJ2-3
d_gene: .
v_gene: TRBV7-9
CDR3aa: CASSRTPLQPATDTQYF
CDR3nt: TGTGCCAGCAGCCGGACCCCCCTACAGCCTGCGACAGATACGCAGTATTTT

abundance: .
len: 14
j_gene: TRBJ2-5
d_gene: .
v_gene: TRBV5-4
CDR3aa: CASSFPGRDETQYF
CDR3nt: TGTGCCAGCAGCTTTCCGGGTCGGGACGAGACCCAGTACTTC

abundance: few
len: 18
j_gene: TRBJ2-5
d_gene: TRBD2
v_gene: TRBV2
CDR3aa: CASSEGTSGGPYQETQYF
CDR3nt: TGTGCCAGCAGTGAAGGGACTAGCGGGGGGCCGTACCAAGAGACCCAGTACTTC

abundance: few
len: 15
j_gene: TRBJ1-5
d_gene: TRBD1
v_gene: TRBV7-2
CDR3aa: CASSLGGQRNQPQHF
CDR3nt: TGTGCCAGCAGCTTGGGGGGACAGCGTAATCAGCCCCAGCATTTT

abundance: .
len: 13
j_gene: TRBJ2-1
d_gene: .
v_gene: TRBV11-2
CDR3aa: CASSLIGGNEQFF
CDR3nt: TGTGCCAGCAGCTTAATAGGGGGCAATGAGCAGTTCTTC

abundance: .
len: 16
j_gene: TRBJ1-2
d_gene: TRBD1
v_gene: TRBV29-1
CDR3aa: CSVPGGVTKANYGYTF
CDR3nt: TGCAGCGTTCCAGGGGGCGTAACAAAAGCTAACTATGGCTACACCTTC

abundance: few
len: 15
j_gene: TRBJ2-2
d_gene: .
v_gene: TRBV7-8
CDR3aa: CASSQGWANTGELFF
CDR3nt: TGTGCCAGCAGCCAAGGATGGGCGAACACCGGGGAGCTGTTTTTT

abundance: .
len: 12
j_gene: TRBJ2-7
d_gene: .
v_gene: TRBV2
CDR3aa: CASSASRYEQYF
CDR3nt: TGTGCCAGCAGCGCCTCGAGGTACGAGCAGTACTTC

abundance: .
len: 15
j_gene: TRBJ2-3
d_gene: .
v_gene: TRBV4-2
CDR3aa: CASSQESGSTDTQYF
CDR3nt: TGTGCCAGCAGCCAAGAATCGGGCTCCACAGATACGCAGTATTTT

abundance: .
len: 13
j_gene: TRBJ2-1
d_gene: .
v_gene: TRBV9
CDR3aa: CASSVGLVSEQFF
CDR3nt: TGTGCCAGCAGCGTAGGACTAGTGAGCGAGCAGTTCTTC

abundance: few
len: 17
j_gene: TRBJ1-5
d_gene: .
v_gene: TRBV15
CDR3aa: CATSRALGFGGNQPQHF
CDR3nt: TGTGCCACCAGCAGAGCTTTAGGGTTTGGAGGCAATCAGCCCCAGCATTTT

abundance: .
len: 13
j_gene: TRBJ1-2
d_gene: .
v_gene: TRBV10-3
CDR3aa: CAISETDNYGYTF
CDR3nt: TGTGCCATCAGTGAGACAGATAACTATGGCTACACCTTC

abundance: .
len: 15
j_gene: TRBJ2-3
d_gene: .
v_gene: TRBV9
CDR3aa: CASSPGPGTTDTQYF
CDR3nt: TGTGCCAGCAGCCCGGGCCCGGGGACAACAGATACGCAGTATTTT

abundance: few
len: 12
j_gene: TRBJ2-1
d_gene: .
v_gene: TRBV15
CDR3aa: CATSRRRNEQFF
CDR3nt: TGTGCCACCAGCAGACGAAGAAATGAGCAGTTCTTC

abundance: .
len: 19
j_gene: TRBJ2-1
d_gene: .
v_gene: TRBV9
CDR3aa: CASSPAGSPSVNQGHTQFF
CDR3nt: TGTGCCAGCAGCCCAGCGGGCAGCCCTAGCGTTAATCAGGGCCACACACAGTTCTTC

abundance: few
len: 16
j_gene: TRBJ2-3
d_gene: TRBD2
v_gene: TRBV6-4
CDR3aa: CASSDQPAGGTNTQYF
CDR3nt: TGTGCCAGCAGTGACCAACCAGCGGGGGGCACAAATACGCAGTATTTT

abundance: few
len: 14
j_gene: TRBJ2-1
d_gene: .
v_gene: TRBV4-1
CDR3aa: CASRAVGSYNEQFF
CDR3nt: TGCGCCAGCAGGGCGGTGGGTTCCTACAATGAGCAGTTCTTC

abundance: .
len: 13
j_gene: TRBJ2-2
d_gene: .
v_gene: TRBV5-1
CDR3aa: CASSPEIAGELFF
CDR3nt: TGCGCCAGCAGCCCCGAGATCGCCGGGGAGCTGTTTTTT

abundance: .
len: 11
j_gene: TRBJ1-4
d_gene: TRBD1
v_gene: TRBV6-5
CDR3aa: CASSSTGELFF
CDR3nt: TGTGCCAGCAGTTCGACAGGGGAACTGTTTTTT

abundance: few
len: 14
j_gene: TRBJ2-1
d_gene: .
v_gene: TRBV4-3
CDR3aa: CASSQDQRTELQFF
CDR3nt: TGCGCCAGCAGCCAAGATCAGAGGACGGAACTCCAGTTCTTC

abundance: few
len: 17
j_gene: TRBJ2-2
d_gene: TRBD1
v_gene: TRBV7-7
CDR3aa: CASSDFSGTGSAGELFF
CDR3nt: TGTGCTAGCAGCGATTTTTCCGGGACAGGGAGCGCCGGGGAGCTGTTTTTT

abundance: .
len: 14
j_gene: TRBJ2-3
d_gene: TRBD2
v_gene: TRBV4-3
CDR3aa: CASSLGGGTDTQYF
CDR3nt: TGCGCCAGCAGCCTTGGCGGGGGAACAGATACGCAGTATTTT

abundance: .
len: 15
j_gene: TRBJ2-1
d_gene: .
v_gene: TRBV11-3
CDR3aa: CASSLDSAAYNEQFF
CDR3nt: TGTGCCAGCAGCTTAGATTCCGCGGCCTACAATGAGCAGTTCTTC

abundance: .
len: 13
j_gene: TRBJ1-5
d_gene: .
v_gene: TRBV6-5
CDR3aa: CASSYGRDQPQHF
CDR3nt: TGTGCCAGCAGTTATGGTCGAGATCAGCCCCAGCATTTT

abundance: once
len: 14
j_gene: TRBJ2-5
d_gene: .
v_gene: TRBV4-1
CDR3aa: CASSQRPFGVTQYF
CDR3nt: TGCGCCAGCAGCCAAAGGCCTTTCGGGGTGACCCAGTACTTC

abundance: .
len: 16
j_gene: TRBJ2-2
d_gene: TRBD2
v_gene: TRBV11-2
CDR3aa: CASSLVRQGGAGELFF
CDR3nt: TGTGCCAGCAGCTTAGTGCGCCAGGGAGGGGCCGGGGAGCTGTTTTTT

abundance: few
len: 17
j_gene: TRBJ2-7
d_gene: .
v_gene: TRBV15
CDR3aa: CATSRDLAGQKYYEQYF
CDR3nt: TGTGCCACCAGCAGAGATCTGGCAGGACAGAAATACTACGAGCAGTACTTC

abundance: few
len: 15
j_gene: TRBJ2-2
d_gene: .
v_gene: TRBV4-3
CDR3aa: CASSQDRPPTGELFF
CDR3nt: TGCGCCAGCAGCCAAGATCGTCCCCCAACCGGGGAGCTGTTTTTT

abundance: .
len: 12
j_gene: TRBJ2-3
d_gene: .
v_gene: TRBV9
CDR3aa: CASSHGIDTQYF
CDR3nt: TGTGCCAGCAGCCACGGGATAGATACGCAGTATTTT

abundance: few
len: 14
j_gene: TRBJ1-1
d_gene: .
v_gene: TRBV29-1
CDR3aa: CSVQKGGSSTEAFF
CDR3nt: TGCAGCGTCCAAAAGGGAGGTAGCAGCACTGAAGCTTTCTTT

abundance: few
len: 14
j_gene: TRBJ2-3
d_gene: .
v_gene: TRBV7-9
CDR3aa: CASSLASGTDTQYF
CDR3nt: TGTGCCAGCAGCTTAGCATCGGGCACAGATACGCAGTATTTT

abundance: .
len: 13
j_gene: TRBJ1-5
d_gene: .
v_gene: TRBV6-6
CDR3aa: CASSYSTGQPQHF
CDR3nt: TGTGCCAGCAGTTACTCGACGGGCCAGCCCCAGCATTTT

abundance: few
len: 13
j_gene: TRBJ2-3
d_gene: .
v_gene: TRBV6-5
CDR3aa: CASRGSLLDTQYF
CDR3nt: TGTGCCAGCAGAGGATCGTTGCTAGATACGCAGTATTTT

abundance: few
len: 14
j_gene: TRBJ2-5
d_gene: .
v_gene: TRBV5-6
CDR3aa: CASSSIPGTETQYF
CDR3nt: TGTGCCAGCAGCTCGATCCCGGGGACGGAGACCCAGTACTTC

abundance: few
len: 15
j_gene: TRBJ1-4
d_gene: TRBD1
v_gene: TRBV7-2
CDR3aa: CASSLAGTGGEKLFF
CDR3nt: TGTGCCAGCAGCTTAGCCGGGACAGGGGGTGAAAAACTGTTTTTT

abundance: few
len: 16
j_gene: TRBJ2-5
d_gene: TRBD1
v_gene: TRBV15
CDR3aa: CATSRDRQGRGETQYF
CDR3nt: TGTGCCACCAGCAGAGATCGACAGGGAAGAGGAGAGACCCAGTACTTC

abundance: few
len: 19
j_gene: TRBJ1-5
d_gene: .
v_gene: TRBV30
CDR3aa: CAWSVGTGTTLFSNQPQHF
CDR3nt: TGTGCCTGGAGTGTAGGGACCGGAACTACACTTTTTAGCAATCAGCCCCAGCATTTT

abundance: few
len: 15
j_gene: TRBJ2-1
d_gene: TRBD2
v_gene: TRBV7-2
CDR3aa: CASSLELAGHNEQFF
CDR3nt: TGTGCCAGCAGCTTAGAGCTAGCGGGGCACAATGAGCAGTTCTTC

abundance: .
len: 13
j_gene: TRBJ2-2
d_gene: .
v_gene: TRBV30
CDR3aa: CAWSVLGNGELFF
CDR3nt: TGTGCCTGGAGTGTACTCGGGAATGGGGAGCTGTTTTTT

abundance: .
len: 17
j_gene: TRBJ2-1
d_gene: .
v_gene: TRBV4-1
CDR3aa: CASSPWAIPSSYNEQFF
CDR3nt: TGCGCCAGCAGCCCATGGGCTATACCAAGCTCCTACAATGAGCAGTTCTTC

abundance: few
len: 13
j_gene: TRBJ2-7
d_gene: .
v_gene: TRBV10-3
CDR3aa: CAISGQNPLEQYF
CDR3nt: TGTGCCATCAGTGGGCAGAACCCACTCGAGCAGTACTTC

abundance: .
len: 13
j_gene: TRBJ1-2
d_gene: TRBD1
v_gene: TRBV19
CDR3aa: CASSTDRVYGYTF
CDR3nt: TGTGCCAGTAGTACGGACAGGGTCTATGGCTACACCTTC

abundance: .
len: 15
j_gene: TRBJ2-5
d_gene: TRBD1
v_gene: TRBV7-2
CDR3aa: CASSLGTGGGETQYF
CDR3nt: TGTGCCAGCAGCTTAGGGACAGGGGGCGGCGAGACCCAGTACTTC

abundance: few
len: 15
j_gene: TRBJ2-1
d_gene: TRBD2
v_gene: TRBV6-5
CDR3aa: CASSRGTSGYNEQFF
CDR3nt: TGTGCCAGCAGCCGGGGGACTAGCGGGTACAATGAGCAGTTCTTC

abundance: .
len: 16
j_gene: TRBJ1-5
d_gene: .
v_gene: TRBV4-2
CDR3aa: CASSRESGAGYQPQHF
CDR3nt: TGTGCCAGCAGCCGGGAGAGTGGGGCTGGGTATCAGCCCCAGCATTTT